Below are 9 T cell receptor beta chains sequenced from a single sample in a study of human thymus T cells. Clones were sequenced by immunoSEQ multiplex PCR, and TCRdb holds only the in-frame ones, with some missing. This sample has more than 50,000 clones, with 85% to 95% found just once. Sequencing was done on a sample of blood. These receptors were taken from a boy in the first two years of life with a congenital heart defect but otherwise immunologically healthy.

V is TRBV7-6 and J is TRBJ2-2; TRBD2 aligns across 12 bases. In germline, CDR1 is SGHVS, CDR2 FNYEAQ. V lost 1 base, J lost 8 bases, and 5 bases stayed unmatched. The CDR3 runs 16 residues. CDR3 coding DNA: TGTGCCAGCAGCTTAGAGGCTGGACTAGCGGGGGGGGAGCTGTTTTTT. Residues: CASSLEAGLAGGELFF.

This clone was counted a single time. V usage is TRBV30 and J usage is TRBJ2-5; D is perhaps TRBD2 (6 bases). There are 13 residues in the CDR3. V shed 1 base and J shed 5 bases, with 11 bases lying between them. The germline gives CDR1 GTSNPN, CDR2 SVGIG (reference sequence). CDR3 loop: CAWSGAGTETQYF. CDR3 DNA: TGTGCCTGGAGTGGGGCGGGGACGGAGACCCAGTACTTC.

The chain links TRBV27 to TRBJ2-5; 9 positions match TRBD2. The germline gives CDR1 MNHEY, CDR2 SMNVEV (reference sequence). This CDR3 has 15 residues. V lost 3 bases, J lost 4 bases, and 6 bases stayed unmatched. The CDR3 DNA reads TGTGCCAGCAGTTTGGGCGGGAGGGAGGCAGAGACCCAGTACTTC. Its protein product is CASSLGGREAETQYF.

The chain joins TRBV9 to TRBJ1-3, with 8 bases aligning to TRBD1. The CDR3 is made up of 14 amino acids. The trim removed 4 bases at V and 5 bases at J, leaving 5 bases unmatched. Germline V CDR1 and CDR2: SGDLS, YYNGEE. CDR3 loop: CASSNRQGRNTIYF. The CDR3 DNA follows: TGTGCCAGCAGCAACAGACAGGGGAGAAACACCATATATTTT.

The CDR3 nucleotides are TGTGCCAGCAGCGTAGATCCTAGCGGGCCTTACGAGCAGTACTTC. Translating gives CASSVDPSGPYEQYF. J is TRBJ2-7 and V is TRBV9, with TRBD2 matching over 8 bases. Unmatched junction bases numbered 6, after V lost 0 bases and J lost 4 bases. The V gene's germline CDR1 is SGDLS and CDR2 YYNGEE. The CDR3 totals 15 residues.

V and J are TRBV4-2 and TRBJ2-2; D is perhaps TRBD1 or TRBD2 (6 bases each). V was pared by 0 bases and J by 5 bases, with 16 bases between. Looked up from germline, CDR1 is LGHNA and CDR2 is YNFKEQ. The CDR3 has 17 residues. The DNA for the CDR3 is TGTGCCAGCAGCCAAGAGGAGCGCAGGGGAGGTACCGGGGAGCTGTTTTTT. Encoded protein: CASSQEERRGGTGELFF.

This chain uses TRBV28 with TRBJ2-3; 7 nucleotides align to TRBD2. CDR1 MDHEN and CDR2 SYDVKM come from the germline V gene. The CDR3 loop spans 17 amino acids. Germline trimming cut 5 bases from V and 7 bases from J; bases unmatched to any gene: 18. This CDR3 is CASSRRPSHSSGYTQYF. CDR3 DNA sequence: TGTGCCAGCAGTCGCCGCCCCTCACACAGTAGCGGGTATACGCAGTATTTT.

V is TRBV2 and J is TRBJ2-7; possibly TRBD1 for D (5 bases). Germline V gene sequence: CDR1 SNHLY, CDR2 FYNNEI. V was shortened by 7 bases and J by 3 bases, with 16 bases between the two germline ends. The length of the CDR3 is 14 residues. CDR3: CASKLDSSIYEQYF. CDR3 nucleotide sequence: TGTGCCAGCAAACTTGACAGTTCCATCTACGAGCAGTACTTC.

The chain links TRBV5-7 to TRBJ1-2; 10 bases are shared with TRBD1. TRBV5-7 is assigned to the ORF class and has an uncertain function. Unmatched junction bases numbered 4, after V lost 4 bases and J lost 4 bases. CDR3 length: 14 amino acids. CDR3 sequence reads: CASSEGQGSYGYTF. Here the CDR3 DNA reads TGTGCCAGCAGCGAGGGACAGGGGAGCTATGGCTACACCTTC.